The rows below give T cell receptor beta chains drawn from one sample of a study of blood T cell repertoires in COVID-19. Only in-frame clones appear in the TCRdb table, and some are missing; sequencing was by immunoSEQ multiplex PCR. Here the sample spans 200,000 to 250,000 clones, 80% to 90% being singletons. Source material: peripheral blood. The source is a man aged 50-60 years with acute or convalescent COVID-19. CDR3s include the opening cysteine and the closing phenylalanine or tryptophan. A D gene is named only where the DNA matches it firmly. Rows may omit the clone size; those that give it use once, few, many or a size class.

TRBV4-1	.	.	TRBJ1-5	TGCGCCAGCAGCCAAGGGGGGGGAAGAAACCAGCCCCAGCATTTT	CASSQGGGRNQPQHF
TRBV12-3/TRBV12-4	.	TRBD1	TRBJ1-2	TGTGCCAGCAGTTCGCGACAGGGGCATGGCTACACCTTC	CASSSRQGHGYTF
TRBV18	.	TRBD2	TRBJ2-1	TGTGCCAGCTCACCACCGGCTAGCGGGGGGGCGGATGAGCAGTTCTTC	CASSPPASGGADEQFF
TRBV7-9	.	TRBD2	TRBJ2-7	TGTGCCAGCAGCTTATGGACTAGCAACGAGCAGTACTTC	CASSLWTSNEQYF
TRBV19	.	TRBD1	TRBJ1-6	TGTGCCAGTCGTACAGGGGTCACTAATTCACCCCTCCACTTT	CASRTGVTNSPLHF
TRBV18	.	.	TRBJ1-5	TGTGCCAGCTCACTTAACCGGGACACCCGCAATCAGCCCCAGCATTTT	CASSLNRDTRNQPQHF
TRBV2	once	.	TRBJ1-2	TGTGCCAGCACTGGGGACAACACGGGCTATGGCTACACCTTC	CASTGDNTGYGYTF
TRBV27	.	.	TRBJ2-1	TGTGCCAGCAGTTTAGGGGCCGGGGGAGAAAACAATGAGCAGTTCTTC	CASSLGAGGENNEQFF
TRBV11-2	.	.	TRBJ1-3	TGTGCCAGCAGCTTAGTACACCACTCTGGAAACACCATATATTTT	CASSLVHHSGNTIYF
TRBV9	few	TRBD1	TRBJ2-5	TGTGCCAGCAGCGTAGGCACAGGGGGCTCGTCGGCCCAGTACTTC	CASSVGTGGSSAQYF
TRBV6-5	.	.	TRBJ1-1	TGTGCCAGCAGCTCGGGATTAGGCAGAAAATCTTTCTTT	CASSSGLGRKSFF
TRBV18	.	TRBD1	TRBJ1-3	TGTGCCAGCTCATCCAACGACAGGGAGGGAAACACCATATATTTT	CASSSNDREGNTIYF
TRBV2	.	TRBD1	TRBJ1-5	TGTGCCAGCAGGAAAGGACAGGGGAATCAGCCCCAGCATTTT	CASRKGQGNQPQHF
TRBV7-9	.	.	TRBJ2-7	TGTGCCAGCAGCCTGGTAGGACATCCCTACGAGCAGTACTTC	CASSLVGHPYEQYF